Below are 4 T cell receptor beta chains sequenced from a single sample in a study of blood T cells in healthy people across ages. For the second PCR, which ran for about 6 to 11 cycles, a sample-barcoded 5' primer and a J-beta primer mix were used. TCRdb re-called the 5' RACE reads through MiXCR, storing one row per CDR3 protein. The sample lists some 800,000 distinct CDR3 sequences; roughly 25% were seen once. The same data also went into a second study, on T cells of mothers and their children.

Material for sequencing was blood. These TCRs come from a boy younger than 18 in good health.

The chain combines TRBV28 with TRBJ1-2; D might be TRBD1 (6 bases). The CDR3 has 14 amino acids. V lost 6 bases, J lost 4 bases, and 15 bases lay in between. Germline values: CDR1 MDHEN, CDR2 SYDVKM. The CDR3 nucleotides read TGTGCCAGCAGGACCGGGGGGACAACCTATGGCTACACCTTC. As protein: CASRTGGTTYGYTF.

This clonotype was counted only a few times. The chain employs TRBV6-1 and TRBJ1-2; 7 nucleotides line up with TRBD1. V was pared by 4 bases and J by 8 bases, with 4 bases of the junction left unmatched. The CDR3 totals 12 residues. CDR1 is MNHNS, CDR2 SASEGT, per germline. CDR3 in amino acids: CASSVSRGGYTF. CDR3 DNA sequence: TGTGCCAGCAGTGTTTCCAGGGGGGGCTACACCTTC.

This chain uses TRBV4-2 with TRBJ2-3; D unclear. Trimming took 4 bases from V and 2 from J, leaving 7 bases between them. CDR1 is LGHNA, CDR2 YNFKEQ, per germline. This CDR3 region has 13 residues. The CDR3 nucleotides are TGTGCCAGCAGCCGCTCTGACACAGATACGCAGTATTTT. Protein sequence: CASSRSDTDTQYF.

As regards this clonotype: Germline and junction disagree at one end, which may indicate a read error. This sequence joins TRBV6-6 and TRBJ1-2; possible D gene TRBD1, 5 bases. CDR3 length: 13 amino acids. The germline CDR1 and CDR2 sequences are MNHNY and SVGAGI (reference sequence). The DNA for the CDR3 is TGTGCCAGCAGTCAACGGGGGAGCTATGACTACACCTTC. This translates into CASSQRGSYDYTF.